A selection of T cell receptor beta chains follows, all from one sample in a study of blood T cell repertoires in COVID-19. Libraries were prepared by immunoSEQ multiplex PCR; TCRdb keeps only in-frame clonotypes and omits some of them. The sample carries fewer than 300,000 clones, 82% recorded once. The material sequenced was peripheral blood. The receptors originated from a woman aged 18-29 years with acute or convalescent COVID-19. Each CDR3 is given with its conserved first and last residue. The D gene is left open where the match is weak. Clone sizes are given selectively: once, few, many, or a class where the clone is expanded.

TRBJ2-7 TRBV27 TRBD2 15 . CASSLSGTRGDEQYF TGTGCCAGCAGTTTATCCGGGACTAGGGGTGACGAGCAGTACTTC
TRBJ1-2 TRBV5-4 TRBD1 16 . CASSQPETGDNYGYTF TGTGCCAGCAGCCAGCCGGAGACAGGGGATAACTATGGCTACACCTTC
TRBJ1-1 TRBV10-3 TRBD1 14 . CAIRGDREGIEAFF TGTGCCATCAGGGGGGACAGGGAGGGGATTGAAGCTTTCTTT
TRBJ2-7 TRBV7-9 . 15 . CASSQAAGRSYEQYF TGTGCCAGCAGCCAGGCGGCGGGCCGCTCCTACGAGCAGTACTTC
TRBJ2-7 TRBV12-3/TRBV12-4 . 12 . CASSWTVYEQYF TGTGCCAGCAGCTGGACAGTTTACGAGCAGTACTTC
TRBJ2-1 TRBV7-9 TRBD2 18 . CASSPSGSTPSSYNEQFF TGTGCCAGCTCACCTAGCGGGAGTACCCCGAGCTCCTACAATGAGCAGTTCTTC
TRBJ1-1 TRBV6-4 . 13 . CASSDTDKTEAFF TGTGCCAGCAGTGACACGGACAAGACCGAAGCTTTCTTT
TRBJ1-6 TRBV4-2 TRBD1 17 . CASSQKIDRGGNSPLHF TGTGCCAGCAGCCAAAAAATCGACAGGGGCGGGAATTCACCCCTCCACTTT
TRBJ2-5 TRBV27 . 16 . CASSLFGGLAQETQYF TGTGCCAGCAGTTTATTTGGCGGGCTAGCCCAAGAGACCCAGTACTTC
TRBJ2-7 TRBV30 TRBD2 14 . CAWRRTSGIFEQYF TGTGCCTGGAGGCGGACTAGCGGGATTTTCGAGCAGTACTTC
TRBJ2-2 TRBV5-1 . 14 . CASNGDNTNRELFF TGCGCCAGCAACGGGGACAACACCAACCGGGAGCTGTTTTTT
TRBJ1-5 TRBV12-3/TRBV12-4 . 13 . CASSTQGNQPQHF TGTGCCAGCAGTACACAGGGTAATCAGCCCCAGCATTTT
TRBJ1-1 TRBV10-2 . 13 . CASSARGNTEAFF TGCGCCAGCAGTGCTAGAGGGAACACTGAAGCTTTCTTT
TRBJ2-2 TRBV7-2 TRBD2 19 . CASSLSPRLAGDMAGELFF TGTGCCAGCAGCTTATCCCCTAGACTAGCGGGAGACATGGCCGGGGAGCTGTTTTTT
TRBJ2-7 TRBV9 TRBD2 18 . CASSVDGRTSGGFYEQYF TGTGCCAGCAGCGTAGATGGCAGGACTAGCGGGGGATTCTACGAGCAGTACTTC
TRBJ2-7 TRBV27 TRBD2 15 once CASSSNSGSPYEQYF TGTGCCAGCAGTTCAAATAGCGGGAGCCCCTACGAGCAGTACTTC
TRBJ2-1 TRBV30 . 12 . CAWSDGSYEQFF TGTGCCTGGAGTGATGGCTCGTATGAGCAGTTCTTC
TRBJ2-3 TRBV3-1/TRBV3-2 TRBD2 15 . CASSSSGSLADTQYF TGTGCCAGCAGCTCTAGCGGGAGCCTTGCAGATACGCAGTATTTT
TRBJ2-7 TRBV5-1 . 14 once CASSLGRQTYEQYF TGCGCCAGCAGCTTGGGGAGGCAGACCTACGAGCAGTACTTC
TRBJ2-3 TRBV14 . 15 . CASSPQGPRTDTQYF TGTGCCAGCAGCCCTCAGGGGCCACGCACAGATACGCAGTATTTT
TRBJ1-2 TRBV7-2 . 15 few CASSLLGQSFYGYTF TGTGCCAGCAGCTTACTGGGGCAGTCCTTCTATGGCTACACCTTC
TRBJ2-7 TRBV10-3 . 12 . CATEDSTYEQYF TGTGCCACCGAGGACTCAACCTACGAGCAGTACTTC
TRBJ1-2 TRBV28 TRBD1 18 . CASSLDSGTGGSNYGYTF TGTGCCAGCAGCCTAGACTCCGGGACAGGCGGGTCTAACTATGGCTACACCTTC
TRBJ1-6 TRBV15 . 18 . CATSGPTTVSSYNSPLHF TGTGCCACCAGTGGGCCAACCACGGTGAGCTCCTATAATTCACCCCTCCACTTT
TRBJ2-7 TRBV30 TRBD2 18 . CAWTSGGQATGLGYEQYF TGTGCCTGGACATCTGGAGGGCAGGCCACGGGACTAGGATACGAGCAGTACTTC
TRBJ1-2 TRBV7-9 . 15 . CASSLAGALGRGYTF TGTGCCAGCAGCTTAGCGGGTGCCTTGGGCCGGGGCTACACCTTC
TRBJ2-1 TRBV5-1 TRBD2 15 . CASSLVLAVNNEQFF TGCGCCAGCAGCTTGGTACTAGCGGTCAACAATGAGCAGTTCTTC
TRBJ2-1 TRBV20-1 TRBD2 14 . CSASLLAGVGEQFF TGCAGTGCTAGTTTACTAGCGGGAGTTGGGGAGCAGTTCTTC
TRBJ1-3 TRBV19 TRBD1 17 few CASSTVTGAISGNTIYF TGTGCCAGTAGTACGGTGACAGGGGCCATCTCTGGAAACACCATATATTTT
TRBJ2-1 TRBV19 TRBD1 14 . CASGRDRGDNEQFF TGTGCCAGCGGCCGGGACAGGGGGGACAATGAGCAGTTCTTC
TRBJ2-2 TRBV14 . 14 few CATKSMLATGELFF TGTGCCACCAAGAGCATGCTAGCAACCGGGGAGCTGTTTTTT
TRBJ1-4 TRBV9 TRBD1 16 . CASSARDQGVREKLFF TGTGCCAGCAGCGCACGTGACCAGGGGGTACGTGAAAAACTGTTTTTT
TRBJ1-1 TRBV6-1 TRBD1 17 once CASSVAGTENLGTEAFF TGTGCCAGCAGTGTGGCCGGGACAGAGAATTTGGGCACTGAAGCTTTCTTT
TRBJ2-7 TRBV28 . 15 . CASSVGSGGPGEQYF TGTGCCAGCAGTGTGGGCTCCGGGGGTCCTGGGGAGCAGTACTTC
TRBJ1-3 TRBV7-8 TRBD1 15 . CASGKRTGVGNTIYF TGTGCCAGCGGGAAAAGGACAGGGGTTGGAAACACCATATATTTT
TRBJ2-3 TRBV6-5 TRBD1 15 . CASSYVGQGADTQYF TGTGCCAGCAGTTACGTGGGACAGGGGGCAGATACGCAGTATTTT
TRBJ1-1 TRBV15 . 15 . CATSRDRDSNTEAFF TGTGCCACCAGCAGAGATCGAGACAGTAACACTGAAGCTTTCTTT
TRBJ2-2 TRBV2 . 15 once CASSLDSIPTGELFF TGTGCCAGCAGTCTGGACAGTATACCCACCGGGGAGCTGTTTTTT
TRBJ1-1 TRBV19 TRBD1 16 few CASRKTGQGANTEAFF TGTGCCAGTAGAAAAACCGGACAGGGGGCGAACACTGAAGCTTTCTTT
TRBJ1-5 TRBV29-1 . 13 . CSVVVSGDQPQHF TGCAGCGTTGTAGTATCAGGGGACCAGCCCCAGCATTTT
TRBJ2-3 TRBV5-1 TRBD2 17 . CASSQSTGLPFTDTQYF TGCGCCAGCAGTCAATCGACGGGACTACCGTTCACAGATACGCAGTATTTT
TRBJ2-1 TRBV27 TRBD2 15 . CASSLILAGAVEQFF TGTGCCAGCAGTCTAATACTAGCGGGAGCTGTTGAGCAGTTCTTC
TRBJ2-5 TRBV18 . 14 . CASSPPARKETQYF TGTGCCAGCTCACCACCGGCCCGAAAGGAGACCCAGTACTTC
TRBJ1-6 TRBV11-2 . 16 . CASSSPRQGKDSPLHF TGTGCCAGCAGCTCCCCCCGGCAGGGTAAGGATTCACCCCTCCACTTT
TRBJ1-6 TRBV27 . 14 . CASSQDPVTSPLHF TGTGCCAGCAGTCAGGATCCTGTAACTTCACCCCTCCACTTT
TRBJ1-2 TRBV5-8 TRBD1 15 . CASSLVGQEIYGYTF TGTGCCAGCAGCTTGGTGGGACAGGAGATCTATGGCTACACCTTC
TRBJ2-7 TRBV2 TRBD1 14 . CASSEPTGGYEQYF TGTGCCAGCAGTGAGCCGACAGGGGGATACGAGCAGTACTTC
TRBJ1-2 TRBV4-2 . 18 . CASSQAANRGALGYGYTF TGTGCCAGCAGCCAAGCAGCGAATCGGGGGGCTCTCGGCTATGGCTACACCTTC